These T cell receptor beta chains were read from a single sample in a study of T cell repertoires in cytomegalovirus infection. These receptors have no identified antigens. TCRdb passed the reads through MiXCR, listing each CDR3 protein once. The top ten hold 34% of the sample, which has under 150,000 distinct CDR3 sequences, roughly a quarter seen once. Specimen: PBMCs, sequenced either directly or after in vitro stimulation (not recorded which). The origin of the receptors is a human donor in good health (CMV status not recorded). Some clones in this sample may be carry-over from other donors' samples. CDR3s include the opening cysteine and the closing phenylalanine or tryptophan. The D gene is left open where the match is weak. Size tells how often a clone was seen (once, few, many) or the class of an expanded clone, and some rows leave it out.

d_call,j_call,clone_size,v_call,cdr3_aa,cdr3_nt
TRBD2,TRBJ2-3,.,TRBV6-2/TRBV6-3,CASSPGLARGTDTQYF,TGTGCCAGCAGCCCGGGACTAGCGAGGGGGACAGATACGCAGTATTTT
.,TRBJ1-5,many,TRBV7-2,CASSKKTTNQPQHF,TGTGCCAGCAGCAAAAAAACTACTAATCAGCCCCAGCATTTT
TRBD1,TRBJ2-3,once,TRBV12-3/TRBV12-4,CASSRTGLYTQYF,TGTGCCAGCAGTCGGACAGGGCTCTATACGCAGTATTTT
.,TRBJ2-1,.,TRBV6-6,CASSYSSRGIVNEQFF,TGTGCCAGCAGTTACTCGTCGAGGGGGATTGTGAATGAGCAGTTCTTC
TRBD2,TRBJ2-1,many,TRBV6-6,CASRLAGGKNEQFF,TGTGCCAGCAGATTAGCGGGAGGAAAAAATGAGCAGTTCTTC
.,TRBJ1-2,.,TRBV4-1,CASSQEPGFGYTF,TGCGCCAGCAGCCAAGAGCCAGGGTTCGGCTACACCTTC
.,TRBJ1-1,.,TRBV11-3,CASTQGATEAFF,TGTGCCAGCACACAAGGAGCCACTGAAGCTTTCTTT
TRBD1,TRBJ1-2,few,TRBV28,CASRTGGASIPYGYTF,TGTGCCAGCAGGACAGGGGGCGCTTCCATACCCTATGGCTACACCTTC
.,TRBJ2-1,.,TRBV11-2,CASSSLAGRNEQFF,TGTGCCAGCAGCTCATTAGCCGGCCGCAATGAGCAGTTCTTC
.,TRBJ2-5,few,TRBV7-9,CASSLTTLGAQYF,TGTGCCAGCAGCCTTACAACTCTCGGGGCCCAGTACTTC
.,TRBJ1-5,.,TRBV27,CASSVPGRNQPQHF,TGTGCCAGCAGTGTCCCGGGGCGCAATCAGCCCCAGCATTTT
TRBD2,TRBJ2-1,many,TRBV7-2,CASSLWGTSGTYNEQFF,TGTGCCAGCAGCTTATGGGGGACTAGCGGGACTTACAATGAGCAGTTCTTC
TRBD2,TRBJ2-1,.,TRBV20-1,CSAPQTSGSNEQFF,TGCAGTGCTCCCCAGACTAGCGGGAGTAATGAGCAGTTCTTC
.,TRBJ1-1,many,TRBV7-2,CASSSRGGTEAFF,TGTGCCAGCAGCTCCCGGGGGGGGACTGAAGCTTTCTTT
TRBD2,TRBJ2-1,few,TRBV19,CASSIGGTSFHNEQFF,TGTGCCAGTAGTATTGGCGGGACTAGTTTCCACAATGAGCAGTTCTTC
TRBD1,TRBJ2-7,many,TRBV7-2,CASSSDRGGLYEQYF,TGTGCCAGCAGCTCTGACAGGGGGGGTCTTTACGAGCAGTACTTC
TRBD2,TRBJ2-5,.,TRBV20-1,CSAGPLAGGSETQYF,TGCAGTGCTGGACCTCTAGCGGGAGGGTCGGAGACCCAGTACTTC
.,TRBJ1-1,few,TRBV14,CALQRNTEAFF,TGTGCCCTACAGAGGAACACTGAAGCTTTCTTT
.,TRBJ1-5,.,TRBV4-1,CASSLDRNNQPQHF,TGCGCCAGCAGCCTCGACAGGAACAATCAGCCCCAGCATTTT
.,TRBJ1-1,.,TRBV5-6,CASSLGVREDTEAFF,TGTGCCAGCAGCTTGGGTGTCAGGGAGGACACTGAAGCTTTCTTT
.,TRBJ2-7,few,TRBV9,CASSVAAGPYEQYF,TGTGCCAGCAGCGTAGCTGCCGGGCCATACGAGCAGTACTTC
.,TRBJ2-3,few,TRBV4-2,CASRRDKRDTDTQYF,TGTGCCAGCAGACGGGACAAAAGGGACACAGATACGCAGTATTTT
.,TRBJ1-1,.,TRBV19,CASSIRREIRDTEAFF,TGTGCCAGTAGTATTCGGAGGGAAATTAGGGACACTGAAGCTTTCTTT
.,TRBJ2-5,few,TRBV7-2,CASSLDVWDQETQYF,TGTGCCAGCAGCTTAGACGTCTGGGACCAAGAGACCCAGTACTTC
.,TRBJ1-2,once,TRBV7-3,CASSPSRAGYGYTF,TGTGCCAGCAGCCCATCCCGGGCCGGGTATGGCTACACCTTC
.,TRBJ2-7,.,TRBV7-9,CASSPGRVRGSYEQYF,TGTGCCAGCAGCCCCGGTCGGGTCCGCGGCTCCTACGAGCAGTACTTC
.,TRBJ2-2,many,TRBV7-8,CASSLRENTGELFF,TGTGCCAGCAGCTTGCGGGAGAACACCGGGGAGCTGTTTTTT
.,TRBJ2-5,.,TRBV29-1,CSVEGSISETQYF,TGCAGCGTTGAAGGATCTATCTCCGAGACCCAGTACTTC
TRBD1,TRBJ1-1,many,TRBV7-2,CASSLGGAGGTEAFF,TGTGCCAGCAGCTTAGGGGGGGCAGGGGGGACTGAAGCTTTCTTT
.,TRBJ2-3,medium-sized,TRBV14,CASSQHSADTQYF,TGTGCCAGCAGCCAACACTCTGCCGATACGCAGTATTTT
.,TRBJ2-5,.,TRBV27,CASRPKAGLPKETQYF,TGTGCCAGCAGACCAAAAGCGGGCCTACCCAAGGAGACCCAGTACTTC
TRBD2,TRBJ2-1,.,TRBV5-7,CASSLAGALAGGPYNEQFF,TGTGCCAGCAGCTTAGCGGGGGCCCTAGCGGGAGGCCCCTACAATGAGCAGTTCTTC
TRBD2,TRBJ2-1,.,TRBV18,CASRRLAGDNEQFF,TGTGCCAGCCGACGACTAGCGGGAGACAATGAGCAGTTCTTC
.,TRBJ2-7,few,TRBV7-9,CASSLGAGRGRDYEQYF,TGTGCCAGCAGCTTAGGGGCCGGCAGGGGAAGGGATTACGAGCAGTACTTC
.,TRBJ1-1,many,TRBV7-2,CASSLAPEGTEAFF,TGTGCCAGCAGCTTAGCTCCGGAAGGCACTGAAGCTTTCTTT
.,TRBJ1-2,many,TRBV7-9,CAGTTGNGYTF,TGTGCCGGGACTACAGGGAATGGCTACACCTTC
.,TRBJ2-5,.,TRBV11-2,CASSQTSWETQYF,TGTGCCAGCAGCCAAACTAGTTGGGAGACCCAGTACTTC
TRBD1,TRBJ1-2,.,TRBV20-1,CSAPQFRQGTYGYTF,TGCAGTGCCCCCCAATTCAGACAGGGGACGTATGGCTACACCTTC
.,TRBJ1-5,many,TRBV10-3,CAIRAEQGPQHF,TGTGCCATCAGAGCAGAGCAAGGGCCCCAGCATTTT
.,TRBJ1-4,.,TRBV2,CASNEGPATNEKLFF,TGTGCCAGCAACGAGGGCCCTGCAACTAATGAAAAACTGTTTTTT
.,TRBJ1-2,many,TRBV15,CATSSQGRGNYGYTF,TGTGCCACCAGCTCTCAGGGACGGGGAAACTATGGCTACACCTTC
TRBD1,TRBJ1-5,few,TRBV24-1,CATSDTGQGNQPQHF,TGTGCCACCAGTGATACCGGACAGGGCAATCAGCCCCAGCATTTT
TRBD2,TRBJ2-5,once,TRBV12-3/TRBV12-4,CASSDLSGSFQETQYF,TGTGCCAGCAGTGACCTTAGCGGGAGTTTCCAAGAGACCCAGTACTTC
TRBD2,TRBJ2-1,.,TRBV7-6,CASSAVLALKNEQFF,TGTGCCAGCAGCGCAGTACTAGCGCTCAAGAATGAGCAGTTCTTC
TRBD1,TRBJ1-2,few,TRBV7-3,CASSLQGGYGYTF,TGTGCCAGCAGCTTACAGGGGGGCTATGGCTACACCTTC